These T cell receptor beta chains were read from a single sample in a study of beta chain features in type 1 diabetes. Clones were read by immunoSEQ multiplex PCR, and TCRdb kept only the in-frame ones, dropping some. The sample shows around 360,000 clones, around an eighth of them seen only once. Sequencing was performed on naive CD4+ T cells from blood. The receptors shown here come from a woman between 18 and 29 years old with type 1 diabetes. Each CDR3 is given with its conserved first and last residue.

j_call v_call cdr3_aa
TRBJ1-2 TRBV18 CASSEGQGPYGYTF
TRBJ1-4 TRBV5-1 CASSSGQLNEKLFF
TRBJ1-4 TRBV2 CASSWEREKLFF
TRBJ2-7 TRBV4-2 CASSQDWASGMNSYEQYF
TRBJ2-1 TRBV7-6 CASSLRLAEDNEQFF
TRBJ2-7 TRBV9 CASSVAWTSGYEQYF
TRBJ2-3 TRBV7-2 CASSLGQSTDTQYF
TRBJ2-7 TRBV11-2 CASSPLSPGWVSYEQYF
TRBJ2-2 TRBV7-2 CASSSEQSSGELFF
TRBJ1-5 TRBV7-2 CASSWSEINQPQHF
TRBJ1-1 TRBV10-3 CAISEMGGQTEAFF
TRBJ2-7 TRBV9 CASSDRDRGDEQYF
TRBJ2-1 TRBV6-1 CASSDVWTSNEQFF
TRBJ1-1 TRBV10-3 CAIRQMNTEAFF
TRBJ2-7 TRBV7-3 CASSPGTGPYEQYF